The 7 T cell receptor beta chains in this list originate from one sample, sequenced in a study of cytomegalovirus exposure and HLA in healthy donors. The assay was immunoSEQ multiplex PCR, and TCRdb's table has in-frame clones only and misses some. The sample contains under 200,000 clones, roughly 89% of which appear only once. The sample was PBMCs. The receptors were sampled from a woman younger than 30 in good health and CMV-seropositive.

V usage is TRBV21-1 and J usage is TRBJ2-1; TRBD1 reflects the table's D call only, with no check against the DNA. TRBV21-1 constitutes a pseudogene. CDR3 length equals 14 residues. This CDR3 is CASSRIRVYNEQFF. Written as DNA, the CDR3 is TGTGCCAGCAGCAGGATCAGGGTGTACAATGAGCAGTTCTTC.

The rearrangement links TRBV25-1 to TRBJ2-1, with 12 nucleotides matching TRBD2. There are 15 residues in the CDR3. Unmatched junction bases numbered 7, after V lost 4 bases and J lost 9 bases. Germline V lookup: CDR1 MGHDK, CDR2 SYGVNS. CDR3 protein: CASSVLAGGTSEQFF. CDR3 nucleotide sequence: TGTGCCAGCAGTGTACTAGCGGGAGGAACTAGTGAGCAGTTCTTC.

This clone was observed a single time. The chain couples TRBV10-3 to TRBJ1-2; no clear D gene. CDR3 length: 13 amino acids. Germline values: CDR1 ENHRY, CDR2 SYGVKD. The V end lost 4 bases, the J end lost 5 bases, and 11 bases lay between the germline ends. The CDR3 is CAISAAIEYGYTF. The CDR3, as DNA: TGTGCCATCAGTGCCGCTATAGAGTATGGCTACACCTTC.

V and J are TRBV9 and TRBJ2-5; 8 bases match TRBD1. Germline CDR1 and CDR2: SGDLS and YYNGEE. V lost 4 bases and J lost 2; bases outside the gene matches: 10. The CDR3 is made up of 16 amino acids. CDR3 sequence (DNA): TGTGCCAGCAGCCTTGGGACAGGAGGATCTCAAGAGACCCAGTACTTC. Protein sequence: CASSLGTGGSQETQYF.

V is TRBV29-1 and J is TRBJ1-3, with 7 bases identical to TRBD1. The CDR3 has 15 amino acids. CDR1 and CDR2 from the germline V gene are SQVTM and ANQGSEA. V was pared by 4 bases and J by 0 bases, with 6 bases of the junction left unmatched. In DNA form, the CDR3 reads TGCAGCGTTGCATGGTGGGACAGCTCTGGAAACACCATATATTTT. Amino acid sequence: CSVAWWDSSGNTIYF.

The rearrangement links TRBV5-1 to TRBJ1-5; D gene uncertain. The CDR3 extends over 14 amino acids. The V gene lost 1 base and the J gene lost 2 bases, with 7 bases spanning the gap. Germline CDR1 SGHRS, CDR2 YFSETQ. CDR3 sequence: CASSLSGGNQPQHF. DNA for the CDR3: TGCGCCAGCAGCTTGTCCGGGGGCAATCAGCCCCAGCATTTT.

DNA for the CDR3: TGTGCCAGCAGTTCTCAGGGTGGGTCCTACAATGAGCAGTTCTTC. This translates into CASSSQGGSYNEQFF. V is TRBV27 and J is TRBJ2-1, with TRBD1 as a possible D gene (5 bases). V shed 4 bases and J shed 1 base, with 11 bases lying between them. Germline CDR1 reads MNHEY; CDR2 reads SMNVEV (reference sequence). This CDR3 spans 15 amino acids.